The rows below give T cell receptor beta chains drawn from one sample of a study of shared T cell receptors in the human thymus. TCRdb keeps only in-frame clones here, not all; method: immunoSEQ multiplex PCR. The sample records hundreds of thousands of clones, roughly 90% being singletons. These data were also reused for a study on human thymus T cells.

What was sequenced was thymocytes. The receptor set was obtained from a boy younger than two with a congenital heart defect. The conserved cysteine and the conserved F or W are not part of the CDR3 here. A row's size may be missing; if present it is once, few, many or a size class.

>TRBV18|-|TRBJ2-5
ASSPRKGQGFETQY
>TRBV15|-|TRBJ2-7
ATSCGLANEEKGEQY
>TRBV5-1|-|TRBJ2-3
ASSLNLGPVRRGADTQY
>TRBV28|-|TRBJ2-7
ASSLNGLAGLGYEQY
>TRBV29-1|-|TRBJ2-7
SVLNTHSVGGEQY
>TRBV4-1|-|TRBJ2-5
ASSPSRSGRQETQY
>TRBV6-1|-|TRBJ2-3
ASSEEGPWRVQGDTQY
>TRBV10-2|-|TRBJ2-5
ASSRELRDQETQY
>TRBV11-2|once|TRBJ2-1
ASSPGGMGEMNEQF
>TRBV7-2|-|TRBJ2-3
ASSCPGESDTQY
>TRBV7-3|-|TRBJ2-5
ASSRDFQETQY
>TRBV20-1|-|TRBJ1-1
SAPDRGAF
>TRBV20-1|-|TRBJ1-2
SAQGPGGYT
>TRBV13|-|TRBJ1-1
ASRVDSLNTEAF
>TRBV6-1|-|TRBJ1-1
AVGRGAEAF
>TRBV6-4|-|TRBJ2-7
ASSPGRGRRQQY
>TRBV14|once|TRBJ2-1
ASSFRLAGGSYNEQF
>TRBV4-2|-|TRBJ2-1
ASSQVERDHYNEQF
>TRBV5-4|-|TRBJ2-3
ASSLEPSGHPTDTQY